The source of this T cell receptor beta chain is a study of regulatory T cells in long-lasting Graves disease. Time point denoted: newly diagnosed GD, antithyroid drugs for less than 3 months. The TCR library was made from RNA extracted from PBMCs. Doctors identified Graves' disease using the American Thyroid Association guidelines. Both iRepertoire HTBI primers and Arm-PCR of CDR3 regions were used to build the TCR beta libraries. Each CDR3 protein is one row after TCRdb ran MiXCR on the multiplex PCR reads. The data contain around 480,000 distinct CDR3 sequences, 16% of them singletons. These data were also reused for a study on T cells in Graves' hyperthyroidism and ophthalmopathy.

This TCR was sampled from a woman aged 40-65 years with Graves disease. Sample: peripheral blood mononuclear cells (PBMCs), taken at new diagnosis, from a patient treated with antithyroid drugs.

DNA of the CDR3: TGTGCCACCACTAGCGGGGTACCAGATACGCAGTATTTT. Translated, it gives CATTSGVPDTQYF. V usage is TRBV2 and J usage is TRBJ2-3, with TRBD2 identical over 10 bases. With 10 bases clipped from V and 4 bases from J, the junction kept 5 bases outside the gene matches. The CDR3 totals 13 residues. Germline V gene sequence: CDR1 SNHLY, CDR2 FYNNEI.